This T cell receptor beta chain comes out of a study of blood T cell repertoires in COVID-19. Overall study: The analysed material was cDNA or gDNA that came from T cells, B-cell-depleted T cells, or PBMCs.

V gave up 5 bases and J gave up 0 bases, with 9 bases separating them. Germline-derived CDR1 and CDR2 are SGHDT and YYEEEE. This CDR3 has 13 amino acids. Two consecutive negative NP/OP PCR tests, clearance, or resolved symptoms defined Cohort 3 recovery. This clone appeared a few times. Only in-frame clones appear in the TCRdb table, and some are missing; sequencing was by immunoSEQ multiplex PCR. The repertoire includes about 210,000 clones, around 84% of them detected once, and 18% sits in the top ten. Sequenced sample: PBMCs or T cells enriched from blood (not recorded which). The chain has TRBV5-6 and TRBJ2-7, with D perhaps TRBD1 (5 bases). The receptor was derived from a middle-aged man who had recovered from COVID-19. CDR3 DNA sequence: TGTGCCAGCAGTCTGGACATCTCCTACGAGCAGTACTTC. Translating it yields CASSLDISYEQYF.